The 6 T cell receptor beta chains listed next were all sequenced from one sample in a study of cytomegalovirus exposure and HLA in healthy donors. PCR primers comprised 60 Vbeta and 13 Jbeta primers. Assay used: immunoSEQ multiplex PCR; TCRdb lists only in-frame clones, some missing. Among 130,000 or so clones listed, about 9.2% were seen once. The specimen was PBMCs. Receptors originate from a woman between 40 and 55 years old in good health and CMV-seropositive.

The CDR3 loop reads CASSLEGSGGYEQYF. The CDR3 nucleotides read TGTGCCAGCAGCTTAGAAGGTAGCGGGGGGTACGAGCAGTACTTC. This chain links TRBV7-9 with TRBJ2-7; the match to TRBD2 covers 10 bases. CDR3 size: 15 residues. V lost 1 base to trimming and J lost 4 bases; unmatched junction nucleotides: 4. Germline assignment: CDR1 SEHNR and CDR2 FQNEAQ (reference sequence).

This clone was seen a handful of times. The chain combines TRBV6-5 with TRBJ2-7, with 12 bases fitting TRBD2. The CDR3 consists of 14 residues. The germline CDR1 and CDR2 sequences are MNHEY and SVGAGI. The V gene end was trimmed by 6 bases and the J gene end by 5 bases; junction bases not matched to a gene: 5. The CDR3 spells CASSLAGGLNEQYF. DNA for the CDR3: TGTGCCAGCAGCCTAGCGGGGGGGCTTAACGAGCAGTACTTC.

This rearrangement joins TRBV10-3 to TRBJ2-2, with 11 bases that match TRBD1. Germline values: CDR1 ENHRY, CDR2 SYGVKD. V shed 4 bases, J shed 5 bases, and the junction held 3 bases outside the gene matches. The CDR3 runs 15 residues. CDR3 DNA: TGTGCCATCAGTGCCGGGACAGGGGGGACCGGGGAGCTGTTTTTT. Its protein is CAISAGTGGTGELFF.

V usage is TRBV7-3 and J usage is TRBJ2-7; 10 bases map to TRBD2. V dropped 5 bases and J dropped 5; count of bases not matched to a gene: 9. Germline-derived CDR1 and CDR2 are SGHTA and FQGTGA. CDR3 length equals 15 residues. The CDR3 reads CASSPSLAGRNEQYF. CDR3 in DNA: TGTGCCAGCAGCCCATCACTAGCGGGGCGGAACGAGCAGTACTTC. Using reference TRBV7-3 and TRBJ2-7 for the parts outside the CDR3, the full variable domain is GAGVSQTPSNKVTEKGKYVELRCDPISGHTALYWYRQSLGQGPEFLIYFQGTGAADDSGLPNDRFFAVRPEGSVSTLKIQRTERGDSAVYLCASSPSLAGRNEQYFGPGTRLTVT.

The chain is built from TRBV5-1 and TRBJ2-7; 11 nucleotides align to TRBD2. The trim removed 4 bases at V and 6 bases at J, leaving 12 bases unmatched. Germline CDR1 reads SGHRS; CDR2 reads YFSETQ. The CDR3 is 16 residues long. Written as DNA, the CDR3 is TGCGCCAGCAGCGGCGGGACTAGCGGATTCTTTGGCGAGCAGTACTTC. It specifies CASSGGTSGFFGEQYF.

This clone was counted only a few times. The chain carries TRBV6-4 and TRBJ1-1; the D is unclear. V lost 8 bases and J lost 1, with 14 bases in between. CDR3 length: 14 amino acids. Germline-derived CDR1 and CDR2 are MRHNA and SNTAGT. The CDR3 nucleotides read TGTGCCAGCTCGCTTATGGCAGGGAACACTGAAGCTTTCTTT. This sequence encodes CASSLMAGNTEAFF.